This T cell receptor (beta chain) came from a study of cytomegalovirus exposure and HLA in healthy donors (dated by TCRdb to about 2017). Regarding the research as a whole: An earlier analysis of roughly 630 of the donors reported 250 to 300 Gb of sequence data and more than 90 million unique TCR beta sequences from roughly 200 million T cells. An early release covering roughly 640 HLA-typed donors comprised about 300 gigabases of sequencing data and roughly 85 million unique TCR sequences. The T cell repertoires of about 700 subjects were profiled by immunosequencing and related to cytomegalovirus serostatus. Of the roughly 400 genotyped donors, approximately 82% fell in the genetic ancestry cluster associated with self-reported Caucasian donors. Donor age, sex, ethnicity and CMV serostatus were compiled alongside the repertoire data. The study aimed to test whether signatures of past pathogen exposure could be identified by cataloging public T cell receptors. In the later analysis, no new phenotypic data were used to find candidate immune exposures; instead, reliance was placed on TCR beta sequences and their occurrence across donors. Because of strong linkage in the cohort, 4 to 6 DR-DQ haplotypes were treated as single units for association and clustering. To predict cytomegalovirus infection status, the study combined high-throughput TCR immunosequencing, statistical association of individual TCRs with disease status, and machine learning. All discovery cohort repertoires had been generated using a single sequencing platform. Class I and class II HLA loci were covered by the typing at four-digit resolution. In an earlier analysis of roughly 540 of the donors, high-throughput TCR beta sequencing was used to judge whether each TCR beta V gene segment behaved as functional or pseudogenic. Typing coverage varied by locus: about 620-630 donors for A, B, C, DRB1 and DQB1; more than 500 for DQA1; around 610 for DPA1; around 490 for DPB1. Across around 400 genotyped donors of the cohort, an average of approximately 240,000 unique TCR beta nucleotide sequences per donor were sequenced, and roughly 17% of those sequences were non-productive. A later analysis re-examined previously published TCR beta repertoires from hundreds of donors and added high-resolution HLA genotyping to investigate patterns of TCR occurrence. Genome-wide SNP genotypes for about three fifths of the roughly 670 donors were used in a later genetic analysis, which treated that subset as a discovery cohort. A separate validation cohort of approximately 130 different subjects was used in addition to the approximately 640-subject first cohort.

The cohort consisted of some 730 healthy bone marrow donors. At the time of sampling, every cohort member was nominally healthy, though immune exposures that went unrecorded were likely present. The donor was CMV seropositive and belonged to the group of 250 to 350 seropositive cohort members. Each donor provided a peripheral blood sample, and peripheral blood mononuclear cells were used for TCR beta sequencing. The Qiagen DNeasy Blood Extraction Kit was used to extract genomic DNA from the blood cell samples. Library generation was performed with the immunoSEQ multiplex PCR assay. The multiplex PCR relied on a mix of 60 forward primers for TCR Vbeta segments and 13 reverse primers for TCR Jbeta segments. A multiplex PCR assay on genomic DNA amplified the CDR3 region of rearranged TCR beta genes. Amplified TCR beta libraries were sequenced as 87-base-pair reads on the Illumina HiSeq System. The original methods were these. Across the 600 to 700 repertoires, a later analysis counted 80 million or so unique TCR beta chains, about 10 million of which were shared by at least two donors. Raw reads were error-corrected and collapsed into unique sequences by a nearest-neighbor algorithm in which closely related sequences were merged to remove PCR and sequencing errors. V, D and J gene segments were assigned by aligning CDR3 sequences to IMGT reference sequences. Each retained sequence needed at least a six-nucleotide match to both a V gene segment and a J gene segment. A rearrangement counted as productive if the CDR3 had no stop codons and remained in frame with V and J, and every other rearrangement counted as non-productive. CDR3 was defined by IMGT convention, running from the second conserved V-encoded cysteine to the conserved J-encoded phenylalanine. Sequences without an unambiguous match to a single V gene segment were excluded from the earlier analysis of 587 of the donors. An earlier analysis of just under 600 of the donors called V segments functional above 56.7% productive rearrangements and segregating when the between-donor standard deviation exceeded 5%. To diagnose cytomegalovirus status from the catalog of TCR beta chain sequences, a statistical classification framework was built. A later analysis assigned V and J genes by comparing TCR nucleotide sequences with IMGT/GENE-DB human TR gene sequences. The TCRdist pipeline was used in a later analysis to assign CDR3 sequences and most-parsimonious VDJ recombination scenarios. In a later analysis, each TCR beta chain was defined by its CDR3 amino acid sequence together with its V-gene family, and reads without a unique V-gene family were excluded. To address suspected cross-contamination and a sequencing artifact, a later analysis removed approximately 590 highly shared, low-generation-probability nucleotide sequences. A later analysis calculated a clonal expansion index for each public chain from normalized within-repertoire ranks of inferred template counts. A later analysis computed generation probabilities with a VDJ recombination model fitted to out-of-frame rearrangements, and checked the results against IGoR. In a later analysis, TCR-TCR, TCR-HLA and TCR-CMV co-occurrence was scored with hypergeometric tests, and a repertoire-size bias correction was applied to TCR pairs. In a later analysis, false discovery rates were estimated by permuting HLA or CMV assignments 20 times. In a later analysis, co-occurring TCRs were grouped using DBSCAN, with TCRdist sequence similarity added in when clustering inside HLA-allele-positive subsets. Repertoires with fewer than 30,000 or more than 120,000 public chains, plus five repertoires with anomalous nucleotide sharing, were excluded from co-occurrence clustering. What TCRdb holds here is the immuneACCESS table cut down to in-frame rearrangements. Part of the clones is not present; checked against another copy, under half of the missing clones reflect an unresolved V gene, and the others are unexplained. V and J calls plus clone size are reproduced from that table; the DNA served to infer D and trimming. This sample is represented by 150,000 to 200,000 clones; just over 75% of them were singletons. The leading ten clones occupy 2% to 2.5% of the sample.

Overall study results and their limits: Some IMGT-functional V segments, including TRBV6-2 and TRBV6-3, could not be distinguished by the 87-base-pair reads and were therefore excluded. A later analysis found that most CMV-associated TCR beta chains appeared HLA-restricted, with HLA associations seemingly driven largely by CMV exposure. The cohort was sequenced for TCR beta chains only, and without alpha or paired-chain data the features that could be detected were limited. The sequencing pipeline was judged likely to have produced a cluster of highly shared sequence variants as a technical artifact. An earlier analysis of approximately 540 of the donors showed that most TCR beta V segments appeared in productive rearrangements either about 87% or about 30% of the time, which broadly matched IMGT annotations. A later analysis found that HLA-associated TCR beta chains were more clonally expanded and had lower generation probabilities than equally common non-associated chains. When HLA alleles, especially DR and DQ, strongly co-occurred, TCR associations were difficult to assign to individual alleles. In the study, 164 TCR beta chains were listed as associated with cytomegalovirus. A further reported finding was that TCR beta sequences accurately predicted the HLA-A and HLA-B alleles for most subjects in the first cohort. In both the original and validation cohorts, the classifier was reported to diagnose cytomegalovirus status with high specificity and sensitivity. Roughly uniform sequencing depth across donors was assumed in presence/absence analyses, although this assumption may not hold. At a false discovery rate of 0.05, a later analysis linked some 17,000 TCR beta sequences to specific HLA alleles. An association between a missense DCLRE1C variant and V-gene and J-gene trimming of TCR beta chains was found in a later genetic analysis and replicated in an independent cohort. Most TCR sequences were seen in very few donors, while some public TCRs were found in many individuals. According to a later analysis, TCR association rates differed among HLA loci, with DRB1 alleles showing the most associated TCRs and HLA-C alleles showing the fewest. CMV serostatus was the only immune exposure information available for the cohort. The authors suggested that the approach could potentially be generalized to other disease states and immunological phenotypes. Several of the top co-occurrence clusters appeared to be linked to parvovirus B19, influenza, CMV and Epstein-Barr virus, according to a later analysis. The earlier analysis of 587 of the donors excluded some 16 rarely observed V segments, including chromosome 9 orphons, because counts were too low. Correlated functional status among segregating V segments might reflect linkage disequilibrium, but an unknown experimental factor could not be ruled out. A few of the identified cytomegalovirus-associated TCR beta chains were confirmed in vitro to be specific for cytomegalovirus antigens. Because HLA typing was unavailable for some donors at each locus, only the typed subset was used in association tests. A later genetic analysis reported fewer N-insertions in productive TCRs among donors in an Asian-associated ancestry cluster than the roughly 700-donor mean.

The trim is 2 bases for V and 5 bases for J, with a gap of 13 bases between the germline ends. CDR1 is given as GTSNPN and CDR2 as SVGIG, both from the germline V gene (reference sequence). The CDR3 runs 14 residues from the cysteine to the phenylalanine. Kept here is only the CDR3 DNA, which spans 42 bases and is read in frame from base 1. A remark on this clone: No antigen is known for it. The input lacks base qualities; no much larger clone sits a single base away.

This chain joins TRBV30 to TRBJ1-5, and the D gene may be TRBD1, 6 bases matching. Sequenced sample: PBMCs. This receptor was identified in a woman aged 25 to 39 in good health and CMV-seropositive. The sequenced DNA is TGTGCCTGGAGTCATGGACAGACCTATCAGCCCCAGCATTTT. Its amino acids are CAWSHGQTYQPQHF. Reference TRBV30 and TRBJ1-5 proteins supply the regions before and after the CDR3; the full variable domain is: SQTIHQWPATLVQPVGSPLSLECTVEGTSNPNLYWYRQAAGRGLQLLFYSVGIGQISSEVPQNLSASRPQDRQFILSSKKLLLSDSGFYLCAWSHGQTYQPQHFGDGTRLSIL.